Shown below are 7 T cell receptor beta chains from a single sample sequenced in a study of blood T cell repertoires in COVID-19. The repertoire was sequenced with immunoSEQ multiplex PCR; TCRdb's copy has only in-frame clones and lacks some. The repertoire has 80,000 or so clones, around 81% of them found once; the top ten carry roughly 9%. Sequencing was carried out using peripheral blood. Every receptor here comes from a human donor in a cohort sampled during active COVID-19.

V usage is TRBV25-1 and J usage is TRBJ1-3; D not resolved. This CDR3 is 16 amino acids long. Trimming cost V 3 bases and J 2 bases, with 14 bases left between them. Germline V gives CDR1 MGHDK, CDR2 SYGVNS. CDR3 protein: CASSDMTSLPGNTIYF. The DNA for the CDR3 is TGTGCCAGCAGTGATATGACTTCTCTGCCTGGAAACACCATATATTTT.

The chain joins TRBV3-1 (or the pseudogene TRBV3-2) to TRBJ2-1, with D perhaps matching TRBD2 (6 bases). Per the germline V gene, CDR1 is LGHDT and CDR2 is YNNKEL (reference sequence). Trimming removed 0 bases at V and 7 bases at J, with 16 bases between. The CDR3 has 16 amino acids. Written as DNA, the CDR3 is TGTGCCAGCAGCCAAGAGGGCCGGGGGAGCAGGAATGAGCAGTTCTTC. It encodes CASSQEGRGSRNEQFF.

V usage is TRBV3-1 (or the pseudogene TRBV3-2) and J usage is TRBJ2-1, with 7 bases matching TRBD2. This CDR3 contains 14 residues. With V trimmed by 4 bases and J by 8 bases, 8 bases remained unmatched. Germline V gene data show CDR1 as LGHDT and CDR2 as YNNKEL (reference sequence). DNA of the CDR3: TGTGCCAGCAGCCGCTCCGGGGGAGGGGATGAGCAGTTCTTC. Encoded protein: CASSRSGGGDEQFF.

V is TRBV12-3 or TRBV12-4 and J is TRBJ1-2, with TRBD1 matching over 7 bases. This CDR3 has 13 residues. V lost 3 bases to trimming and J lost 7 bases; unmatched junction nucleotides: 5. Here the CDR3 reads CASSLGTDSGYTF. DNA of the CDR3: TGTGCCAGCAGTTTGGGGACAGATAGTGGCTACACCTTC.

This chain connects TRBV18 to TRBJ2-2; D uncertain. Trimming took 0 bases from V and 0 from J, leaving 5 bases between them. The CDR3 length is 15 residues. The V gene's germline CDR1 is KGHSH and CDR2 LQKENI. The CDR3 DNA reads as TGTGCCAGCTCACCACCGGGCCCGAACACCGGGGAGCTGTTTTTT. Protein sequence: CASSPPGPNTGELFF.

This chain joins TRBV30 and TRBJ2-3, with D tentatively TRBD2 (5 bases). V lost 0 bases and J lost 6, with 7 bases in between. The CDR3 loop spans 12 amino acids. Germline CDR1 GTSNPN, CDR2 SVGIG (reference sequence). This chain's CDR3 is CAWSVRGDTQYF. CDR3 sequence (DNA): TGTGCCTGGAGTGTACGAGGGGATACGCAGTATTTT.

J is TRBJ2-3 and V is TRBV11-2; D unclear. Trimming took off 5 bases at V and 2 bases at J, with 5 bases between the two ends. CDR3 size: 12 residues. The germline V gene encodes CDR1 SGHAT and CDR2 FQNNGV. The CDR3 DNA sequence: TGTGCCAGCAGCCAGTACACAGATACGCAGTATTTT. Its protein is CASSQYTDTQYF.